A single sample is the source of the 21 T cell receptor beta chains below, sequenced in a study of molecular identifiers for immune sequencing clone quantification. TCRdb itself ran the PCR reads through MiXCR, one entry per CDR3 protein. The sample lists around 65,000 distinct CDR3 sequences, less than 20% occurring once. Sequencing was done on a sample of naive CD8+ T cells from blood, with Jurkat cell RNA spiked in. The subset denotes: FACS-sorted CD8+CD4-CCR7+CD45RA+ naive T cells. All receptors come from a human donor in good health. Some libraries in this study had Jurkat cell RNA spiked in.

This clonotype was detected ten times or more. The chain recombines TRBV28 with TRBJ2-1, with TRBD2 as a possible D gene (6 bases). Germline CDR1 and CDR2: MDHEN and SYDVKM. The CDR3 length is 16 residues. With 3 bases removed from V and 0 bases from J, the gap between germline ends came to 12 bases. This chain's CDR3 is CASSLARGGSYNEQFF. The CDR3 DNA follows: TGTGCCAGCAGTTTGGCCCGGGGAGGCTCCTACAATGAGCAGTTCTTC.

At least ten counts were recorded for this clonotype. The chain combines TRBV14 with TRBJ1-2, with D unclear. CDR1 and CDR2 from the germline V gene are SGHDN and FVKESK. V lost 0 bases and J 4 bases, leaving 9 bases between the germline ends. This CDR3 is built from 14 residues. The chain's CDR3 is CASSQESIRYGYTF. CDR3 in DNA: TGTGCCAGCAGCCAAGAATCGATTCGCTATGGCTACACCTTC.

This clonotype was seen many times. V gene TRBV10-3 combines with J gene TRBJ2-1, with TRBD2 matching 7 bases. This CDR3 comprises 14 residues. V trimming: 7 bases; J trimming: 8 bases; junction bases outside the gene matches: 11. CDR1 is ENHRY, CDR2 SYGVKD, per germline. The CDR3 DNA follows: TGTGCCATCACTCCGGCGGGAGACGCCCATGAGCAGTTCTTC. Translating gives CAITPAGDAHEQFF.

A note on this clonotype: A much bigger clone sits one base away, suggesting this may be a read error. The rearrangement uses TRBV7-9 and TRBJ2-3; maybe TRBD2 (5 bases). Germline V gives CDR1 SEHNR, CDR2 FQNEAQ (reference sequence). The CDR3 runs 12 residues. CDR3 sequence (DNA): TGTGCCAGCAGCCCCACTAGAGATACGCAGTTTTTT. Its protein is CASSPTRDTQFF.

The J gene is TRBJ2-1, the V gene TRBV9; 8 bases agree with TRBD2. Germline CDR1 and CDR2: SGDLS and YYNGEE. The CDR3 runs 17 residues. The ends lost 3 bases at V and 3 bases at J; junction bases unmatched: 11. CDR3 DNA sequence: TGTGCCAGCAGCGATTTAGAAACAGCGGGAGACTACAATGAGCAGTTCTTC. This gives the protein CASSDLETAGDYNEQFF.

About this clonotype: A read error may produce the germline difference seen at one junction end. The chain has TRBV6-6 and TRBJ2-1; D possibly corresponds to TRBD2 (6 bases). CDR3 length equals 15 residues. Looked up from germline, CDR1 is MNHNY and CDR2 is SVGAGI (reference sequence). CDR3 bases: TGTGCCAGCAGTTTAGCGGAGAGCTCCCACAATGGGCAGTTCTTC. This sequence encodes CASSLAESSHNGQFF.

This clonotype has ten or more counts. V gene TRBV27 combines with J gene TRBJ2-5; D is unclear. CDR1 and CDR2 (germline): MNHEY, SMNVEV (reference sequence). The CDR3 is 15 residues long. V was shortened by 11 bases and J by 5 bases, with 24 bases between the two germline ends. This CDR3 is CAAGLEAAPLETQYF. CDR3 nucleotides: TGTGCCGCCGGGCTGGAAGCTGCGCCTCTGGAGACCCAGTACTTC.

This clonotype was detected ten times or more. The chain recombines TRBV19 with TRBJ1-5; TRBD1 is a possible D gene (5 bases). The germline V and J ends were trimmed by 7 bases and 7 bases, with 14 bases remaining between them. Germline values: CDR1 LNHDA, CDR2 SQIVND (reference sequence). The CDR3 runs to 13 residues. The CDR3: CASTRDPGQPQHF. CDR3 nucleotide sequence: TGTGCCAGTACCAGAGATCCAGGGCAGCCCCAGCATTTT.

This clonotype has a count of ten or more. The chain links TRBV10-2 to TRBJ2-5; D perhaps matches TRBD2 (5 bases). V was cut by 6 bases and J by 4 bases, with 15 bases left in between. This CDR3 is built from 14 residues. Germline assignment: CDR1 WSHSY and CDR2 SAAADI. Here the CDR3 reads CASRDGEGPETQYF. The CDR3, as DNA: TGCGCCAGCAGAGACGGAGAGGGTCCAGAGACCCAGTACTTC.

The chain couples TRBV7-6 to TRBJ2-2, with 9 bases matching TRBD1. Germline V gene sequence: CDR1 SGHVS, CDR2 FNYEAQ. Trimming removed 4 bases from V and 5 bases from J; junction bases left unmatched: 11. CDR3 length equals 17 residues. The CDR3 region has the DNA TGTGCCAGCAGCTCTCGAAGACAGGGGGTGTATACCGGGGAGCTGTTTTTT. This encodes CASSSRRQGVYTGELFF.

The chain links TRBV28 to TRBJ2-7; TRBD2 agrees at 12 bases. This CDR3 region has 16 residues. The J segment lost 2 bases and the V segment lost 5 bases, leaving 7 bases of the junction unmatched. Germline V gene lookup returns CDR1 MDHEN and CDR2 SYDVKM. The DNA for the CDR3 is TGTGCCAGCAGTCATCTAGCGGGAGGGATGACCTACGAGCAGTACTTC. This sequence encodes CASSHLAGGMTYEQYF.

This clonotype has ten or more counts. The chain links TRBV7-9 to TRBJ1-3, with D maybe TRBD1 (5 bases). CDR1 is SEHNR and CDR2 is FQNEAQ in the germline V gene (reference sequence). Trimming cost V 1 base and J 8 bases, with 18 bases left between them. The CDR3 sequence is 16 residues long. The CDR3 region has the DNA TGTGCCAGCAGCTTAGGGGACTTCGATTTGGAGGACACCATATATTTT. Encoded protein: CASSLGDFDLEDTIYF.

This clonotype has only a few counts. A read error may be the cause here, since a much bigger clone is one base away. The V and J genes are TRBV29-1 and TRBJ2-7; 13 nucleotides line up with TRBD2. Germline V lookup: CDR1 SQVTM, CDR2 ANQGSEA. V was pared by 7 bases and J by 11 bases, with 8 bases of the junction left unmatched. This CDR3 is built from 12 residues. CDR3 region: CSAPGLAGNKYF. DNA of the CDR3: TGCAGCGCGCCGGGACTAGCGGGGAATAAGTACTTC.

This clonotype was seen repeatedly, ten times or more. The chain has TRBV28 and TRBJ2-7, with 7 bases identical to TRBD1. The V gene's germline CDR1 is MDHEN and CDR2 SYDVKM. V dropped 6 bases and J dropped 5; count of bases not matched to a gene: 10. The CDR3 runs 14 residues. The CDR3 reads CASSLLRGLDEQYF. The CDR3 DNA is TGTGCCAGCAGCTTACTGAGGGGGCTAGACGAGCAGTACTTC.

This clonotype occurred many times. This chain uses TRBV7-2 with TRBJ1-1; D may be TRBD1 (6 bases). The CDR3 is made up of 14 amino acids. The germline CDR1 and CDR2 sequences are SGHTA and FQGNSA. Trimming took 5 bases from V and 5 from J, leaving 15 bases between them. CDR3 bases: TGTGCCAGCAGCCAATGGGGGGGCCTTACTGAAGCTTTCTTT. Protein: CASSQWGGLTEAFF.

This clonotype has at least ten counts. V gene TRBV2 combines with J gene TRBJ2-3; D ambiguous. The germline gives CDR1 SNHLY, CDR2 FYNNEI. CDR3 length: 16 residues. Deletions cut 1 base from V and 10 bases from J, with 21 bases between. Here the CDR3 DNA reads TGTGCCAGCAGTGAAGGGGTCGGCCACAGCTCATACGCGCAGTATTTT. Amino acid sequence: CASSEGVGHSSYAQYF. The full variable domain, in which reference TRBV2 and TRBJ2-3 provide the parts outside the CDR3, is EPEVTQTPSHQVTQMGQEVILRCVPISNHLYFYWYRQILGQKVEFLVSFYNNEISEKSEIFDDQFSVERPDGSNFTLKIRSTKLEDSAMYFCASSEGVGHSSYAQYFGPGTRLTVL.

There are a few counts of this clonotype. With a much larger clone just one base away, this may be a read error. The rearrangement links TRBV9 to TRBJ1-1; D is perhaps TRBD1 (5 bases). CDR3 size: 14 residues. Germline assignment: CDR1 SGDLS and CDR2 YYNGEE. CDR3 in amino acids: CASRKDAGNTGAFF. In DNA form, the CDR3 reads TGTGCCAGCAGAAAAGATGCAGGGAACACTGGAGCTTTCTTT.

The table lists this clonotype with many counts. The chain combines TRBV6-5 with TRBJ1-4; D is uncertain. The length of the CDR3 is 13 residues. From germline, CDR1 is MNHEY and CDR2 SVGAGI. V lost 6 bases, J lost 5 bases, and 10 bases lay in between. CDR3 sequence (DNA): TGTGCCAGCAGCCGCGCGGGAAATGAAAAACTGTTTTTT. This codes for CASSRAGNEKLFF.

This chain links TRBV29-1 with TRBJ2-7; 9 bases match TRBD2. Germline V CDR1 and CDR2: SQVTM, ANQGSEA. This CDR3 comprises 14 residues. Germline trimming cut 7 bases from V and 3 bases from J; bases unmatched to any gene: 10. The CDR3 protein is CSGSFDSGSYEQYF. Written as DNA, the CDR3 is TGCAGCGGGTCGTTTGATAGCGGGAGCTACGAGCAGTACTTC.

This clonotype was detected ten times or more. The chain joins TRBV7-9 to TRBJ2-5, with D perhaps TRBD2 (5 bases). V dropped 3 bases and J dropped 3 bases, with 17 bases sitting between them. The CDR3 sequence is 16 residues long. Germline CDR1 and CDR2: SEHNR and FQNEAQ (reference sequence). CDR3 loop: CASSFWGAPMEETQYF. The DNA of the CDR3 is TGTGCCAGCAGCTTTTGGGGAGCCCCGATGGAAGAGACCCAGTACTTC.

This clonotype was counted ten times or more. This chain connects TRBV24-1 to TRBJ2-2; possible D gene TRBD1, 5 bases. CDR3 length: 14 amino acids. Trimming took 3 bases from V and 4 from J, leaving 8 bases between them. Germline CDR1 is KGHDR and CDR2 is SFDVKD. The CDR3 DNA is TGTGCCACCAGTGATGAAGGGGTCACCGGGGAGCTGTTTTTT. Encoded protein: CATSDEGVTGELFF.